The clone carrying this T cell receptor beta chain turned up a few times. The data derive from a study of T-cell memory formation after mild COVID-19. Using its own MiXCR run on the 5' RACE reads, TCRdb lists one record per CDR3 protein. Of around 82,000 distinct CDR3 sequences listed, roughly 13% are singletons. V was shortened by 7 bases and J by 4 bases, with 19 bases between the two germline ends. CDR3 length: 15 residues. Germline V gene lookup returns CDR1 SGHVS and CDR2 FNYEAQ. Sequenced material: PBMCs or a T cell subset sorted from them (not recorded which). The chain combines TRBV7-6 with TRBJ1-1; D possibly corresponds to TRBD1 (5 bases). This sequence was found in a man aged 18 to 29 who had mild COVID-19 (a few samples of this study predate the infection). Cell type and time point are not known. The CDR3, as DNA: TGTGCCAGCACACCAGCAGGGAGGTTAACCACTGAAGCTTTCTTT. Amino acid sequence: CASTPAGRLTTEAFF.